The rows below give T cell receptor beta chains drawn from one sample of a study of shared clonotypes between healthy human individuals. Generated by immunoSEQ multiplex PCR, the TCRdb table keeps only in-frame clones and is missing some. The table lists about 2.4 million clones, around 94% of them singletons. The sequencing input was naive CD4+ T cells sorted from blood. These receptors came from a man aged 18 to 35 in good health. The CDR3 runs from the conserved cysteine through the conserved F or W. The order of the fields is CDR3 DNA, CDR3 protein, J gene, D gene, clone size, V gene. The D gene is left open where the match is weak. Clone sizes are given selectively: once, few, many, or a class where the clone is expanded.

DNA: TGTGCCAGCGCCTCGGACTCTTACTCTGGAAACACCATATATTTT; CDR3: CASASDSYSGNTIYF; J: TRBJ1-3; D: NA; size: NA; V: TRBV6-1
DNA: TGTGCCAGCAGCTTATTGAACACCGGGGAGCTGTTTTTT; CDR3: CASSLLNTGELFF; J: TRBJ2-2; D: NA; size: NA; V: TRBV11-2
DNA: TGTGCCAGCAGCAGTAACTCCGAGAACACTGAAGCTTTCTTT; CDR3: CASSSNSENTEAFF; J: TRBJ1-1; D: NA; size: NA; V: TRBV7-9
DNA: TGTGCCAGCAGTGAAGACAGGGAAACGGTACAGTTCTTC; CDR3: CASSEDRETVQFF; J: TRBJ2-1; D: NA; size: NA; V: TRBV6-1
DNA: TGTGCCAGCAGCAAAGGGGACAGAAGAAACACTGAAGCTTTCTTT; CDR3: CASSKGDRRNTEAFF; J: TRBJ1-1; D: NA; size: NA; V: TRBV21-1
DNA: TGCGCCAGCAGCTTTACAGGTTATGAAGCTTTCTTT; CDR3: CASSFTGYEAFF; J: TRBJ1-1; D: NA; size: NA; V: TRBV5-1
DNA: TGTGCCAGCAGCTTAGCGGGACTAGCCTACGAGCAGTACTTC; CDR3: CASSLAGLAYEQYF; J: TRBJ2-7; D: TRBD2; size: NA; V: TRBV11-2
DNA: TGTGCCAGCAGCAAGAAGACAGGGAAAGACACTGAAGCTTTCTTT; CDR3: CASSKKTGKDTEAFF; J: TRBJ1-1; D: TRBD1; size: NA; V: TRBV9
DNA: TGTGCCATCAGTGATTGGGGGAAGAATGAGCAGTTCTTC; CDR3: CAISDWGKNEQFF; J: TRBJ2-1; D: NA; size: once; V: TRBV10-3
DNA: TGTGCCAGCAGTTACTCGATGGGGACTAACCCTCCCTACTTC; CDR3: CASSYSMGTNPPYF; J: TRBJ2-5; D: TRBD2; size: NA; V: TRBV6-5
DNA: TGTGCCAGCAGCTCAGCGGGGGGCTCCTACAATGAGCAGTTCTTC; CDR3: CASSSAGGSYNEQFF; J: TRBJ2-1; D: TRBD2; size: NA; V: TRBV5-4
DNA: TGTGCCAGCAGGACAGGGTTGGGTGGCTACACCTTC; CDR3: CASRTGLGGYTF; J: TRBJ1-2; D: TRBD1; size: few; V: TRBV6-5
DNA: TGTGCCAGCAGTGAAGCGCTCGGGCGAGGGGCTGGAAACACCATATATTTT; CDR3: CASSEALGRGAGNTIYF; J: TRBJ1-3; D: NA; size: NA; V: TRBV6-1
DNA: TGTGCCTGGAAGGGGGACAGGGCTGGCTACACCTTC; CDR3: CAWKGDRAGYTF; J: TRBJ1-2; D: TRBD1; size: NA; V: TRBV30
DNA: TGTGCCAGCAGTGAAGCTGCCAGAACAACTAATGAAAAACTGTTTTTT; CDR3: CASSEAARTTNEKLFF; J: TRBJ1-4; D: NA; size: NA; V: TRBV6-1
DNA: TGTGCCAGCAGCCCCCCCACGTCACGACAGACAACTTTCTTT; CDR3: CASSPPTSRQTTFF; J: TRBJ1-1; D: NA; size: NA; V: TRBV9
DNA: TGTGCCAGCAGCCCCTCGGGCCATCTCACAGATACGCAGTATTTT; CDR3: CASSPSGHLTDTQYF; J: TRBJ2-3; D: NA; size: NA; V: TRBV9
DNA: TGTGCCAGCAGCGTAGGGGGACTAGCGGCGTCCTACAATGAGCAGTTCTTC; CDR3: CASSVGGLAASYNEQFF; J: TRBJ2-1; D: TRBD2; size: NA; V: TRBV9
DNA: TGTGCCAGTAGTACAGGGAGTACAACTAATGAAAAACTGTTTTTT; CDR3: CASSTGSTTNEKLFF; J: TRBJ1-4; D: NA; size: NA; V: TRBV19
DNA: TGTGCCAGCTCACCATCGATCGACAGGGGGCGCGGGGAGACCCAGTACTTC; CDR3: CASSPSIDRGRGETQYF; J: TRBJ2-5; D: TRBD1; size: NA; V: TRBV18
DNA: TGTGCCAGCAGTTATTTTGACGAGCAGTTCTTC; CDR3: CASSYFDEQFF; J: TRBJ2-1; D: NA; size: NA; V: TRBV2
DNA: TGTGCCACCCAAGGGCGCCCCTTCTATGGCTACACCTTC; CDR3: CATQGRPFYGYTF; J: TRBJ1-2; D: NA; size: NA; V: TRBV15
DNA: TGTGCCAGCAGTTTTACAGGGATGGGGACAGATACGCAGTATTTT; CDR3: CASSFTGMGTDTQYF; J: TRBJ2-3; D: NA; size: NA; V: TRBV27
DNA: TGTGCCAGCAGCTTTGGACAGGGGGTTTACGGCTACACCTTC; CDR3: CASSFGQGVYGYTF; J: TRBJ1-2; D: TRBD1; size: NA; V: TRBV7-9
DNA: TGTGCCACCAGCGGGAAAGAGGCGGCGGACTACGAGCAGTACTTC; CDR3: CATSGKEAADYEQYF; J: TRBJ2-7; D: NA; size: NA; V: TRBV15
DNA: TGCGCCATCTCAGGCGAGGGTAACACTGAAGCTTTCTTT; CDR3: CAISGEGNTEAFF; J: TRBJ1-1; D: NA; size: NA; V: TRBV10-1
DNA: TGTGCCAGCAGTCCTCTGGGAGTCGGGGGGTACTATGGCTACACCTTC; CDR3: CASSPLGVGGYYGYTF; J: TRBJ1-2; D: NA; size: NA; V: TRBV27
DNA: TGCGCCAGCAGCTTGGCCGGGGGACAGGGGGAGACCCAGTACTTC; CDR3: CASSLAGGQGETQYF; J: TRBJ2-5; D: TRBD1; size: NA; V: TRBV5-1
DNA: TGTGCCAGCAGTGAAGATGGGGGCTCATACAATGAGCAGTTCTTC; CDR3: CASSEDGGSYNEQFF; J: TRBJ2-1; D: NA; size: NA; V: TRBV6-1
DNA: TGTGCCAGCAGTTTGACAGTCCCCGGGGAGCTGTTTTTT; CDR3: CASSLTVPGELFF; J: TRBJ2-2; D: NA; size: NA; V: TRBV2
DNA: TGTGCCAGCAGCTTAGATCTTGGGGCAGATACGCAGTATTTT; CDR3: CASSLDLGADTQYF; J: TRBJ2-3; D: NA; size: NA; V: TRBV11-2
DNA: TGTGCCAGCAGCCCCAGGACTAGCGGGACCACCTACAATGAGCAGTTCTTC; CDR3: CASSPRTSGTTYNEQFF; J: TRBJ2-1; D: TRBD2; size: NA; V: TRBV7-2
DNA: TGCGCCAGCAGGACGTCTAGCGGGGGCTACAATGAGCAGTTCTTC; CDR3: CASRTSSGGYNEQFF; J: TRBJ2-1; D: TRBD2; size: NA; V: TRBV4-1
DNA: TGTGCCAGCACCCGAGGCCCACTACAGGGGAACACCATATATTTT; CDR3: CASTRGPLQGNTIYF; J: TRBJ1-3; D: TRBD1; size: NA; V: TRBV2
DNA: TGCGCCAGCAGTGATTGGCAACAGGGTAACACAGATACGCAGTATTTT; CDR3: CASSDWQQGNTDTQYF; J: TRBJ2-3; D: NA; size: NA; V: TRBV10-2
DNA: TGTGCCAGCAGCCCGAGCGAGGGGGCGCGGCAAGAGACCCAGTACTTC; CDR3: CASSPSEGARQETQYF; J: TRBJ2-5; D: TRBD1; size: NA; V: TRBV7-3
DNA: TGCGCCAGCAGTGATAGACTCACCCCCTATGGCTACACCTTC; CDR3: CASSDRLTPYGYTF; J: TRBJ1-2; D: NA; size: NA; V: TRBV10-1
DNA: TGTGCCAGCAGCTCTGACGGGGGTGGAGGTGAGCAGTACTTC; CDR3: CASSSDGGGGEQYF; J: TRBJ2-7; D: NA; size: NA; V: TRBV5-6
DNA: TGTGCCAGCAGTTTATTTCCGAGGGGCGCTTTTAATTCACCCCTCCACTTT; CDR3: CASSLFPRGAFNSPLHF; J: TRBJ1-6; D: NA; size: once; V: TRBV27
DNA: TGTGCCAGCAGCCGATTCGGACTAGTCCAGTTAAGCGAGCAGTACTTC; CDR3: CASSRFGLVQLSEQYF; J: TRBJ2-7; D: TRBD2; size: NA; V: TRBV7-2
DNA: TGTGCCAGCAGCCCGAAAGGAAACCAAGAGACCCAGTACTTC; CDR3: CASSPKGNQETQYF; J: TRBJ2-5; D: NA; size: NA; V: TRBV5-4
DNA: TGTGCCAGCTCACCACCTGGCGGGAGGGATGAGCAGTTCTTC; CDR3: CASSPPGGRDEQFF; J: TRBJ2-1; D: TRBD2; size: NA; V: TRBV18
DNA: TGTGCCAGCAGCTGGACAGGGGGTAGCGACGAGCAGTACTTC; CDR3: CASSWTGGSDEQYF; J: TRBJ2-7; D: TRBD1; size: NA; V: TRBV13
DNA: TGCGCCAGCAGTGAGTCTCGCAGGGGCAATGAGCAGTTCTTC; CDR3: CASSESRRGNEQFF; J: TRBJ2-1; D: NA; size: NA; V: TRBV10-1
DNA: TGTGCCAGCTCGACAGGGGGGGAGACCCAGTACTTC; CDR3: CASSTGGETQYF; J: TRBJ2-5; D: TRBD1; size: NA; V: TRBV18
DNA: TGTGCCAGCAGCACCACCAGCGCTCCCTACGAGCAGTACTTC; CDR3: CASSTTSAPYEQYF; J: TRBJ2-7; D: NA; size: NA; V: TRBV7-9
DNA: TGTGCCAGCTCAGTATTTTCGGGGACATCGGGGAAACAGCCCCAGCATTTT; CDR3: CASSVFSGTSGKQPQHF; J: TRBJ1-5; D: NA; size: NA; V: TRBV18
DNA: TGTGCCAGCAGCTTAGTGCCGGGCAGGGGAGCTTTCTTT; CDR3: CASSLVPGRGAFF; J: TRBJ1-1; D: NA; size: once; V: TRBV11-1